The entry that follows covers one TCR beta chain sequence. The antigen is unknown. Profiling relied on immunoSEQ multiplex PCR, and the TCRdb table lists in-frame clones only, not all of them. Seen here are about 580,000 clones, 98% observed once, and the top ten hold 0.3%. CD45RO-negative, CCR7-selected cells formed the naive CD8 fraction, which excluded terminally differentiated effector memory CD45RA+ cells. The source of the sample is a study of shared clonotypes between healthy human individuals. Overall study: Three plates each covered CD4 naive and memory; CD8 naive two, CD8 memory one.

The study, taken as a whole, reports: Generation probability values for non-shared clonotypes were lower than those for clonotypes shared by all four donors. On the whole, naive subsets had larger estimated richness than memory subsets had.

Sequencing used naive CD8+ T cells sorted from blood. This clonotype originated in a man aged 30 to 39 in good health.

The CDR3 region is CASTNWDRQETQYF. In nucleotides, the CDR3 is TGTGCCAGCACGAACTGGGACAGGCAAGAGACCCAGTACTTC. The rearrangement joins TRBV6-6 to TRBJ2-5; 8 nucleotides line up with TRBD1. Trimming cost V 7 bases and J 2 bases; bases outside gene matches: 6. CDR3 length: 14 amino acids. From germline, CDR1 is MNHNY and CDR2 SVGAGI (reference sequence).